The clone carrying this T cell receptor (beta chain) was picked up a small number of times. The antigen is not known. The CDR3 covers 14 residues. The germline V and J ends were trimmed by 1 base and 6 bases, with 13 bases remaining between them. From germline, CDR1 is SGHRS and CDR2 YFSETQ. This sample is drawn from a study of early T cells in non-severe SARS-CoV-2 infection. Study summary: Sequencing was performed on bulk RNA from unsorted whole blood, leaving chains unpaired.

Attachment of unique molecular identifiers was made to individual cDNA molecules. TCRdb processed the 5' RACE reads anew with MiXCR; each CDR3 protein has one entry. The sample carries over 55,000 distinct CDR3 sequences, more than 7.5% recorded once. Study-wide results and caveats: Matching against VDJdb likely underestimated virus-specific expansions, favoring anti-spike CD8.

The V gene is TRBV5-1, the J gene TRBJ2-5; D remains unclear. Sequenced input: whole blood. This TCR was recovered from an adult who was a healthcare worker with PCR-confirmed SARS-CoV-2 infection or an uninfected control (not recorded which). The CDR3 DNA is TGCGCCAGCAGCTTGTGGCAGGCCCCGAAGACCCAGTACTTC. Translating gives CASSLWQAPKTQYF. The whole variable domain, remainder taken from reference TRBV5-1 and TRBJ2-5, is KAGVTQTPRYLIKTRGQQVTLSCSPISGHRSVSWYQQTPGQGLQFLFEYFSETQRNKGNFPGRFSGRQFSNSRSEMNVSTLELGDSALYLCASSLWQAPKTQYFGPGTRLLVL.